Each of the 16 T cell receptor beta chains below was sequenced from the same sample in a study of T-cell reconstitution after alpha-beta-depleted transplantation in children. A TCRbeta library incorporating unique molecular identifiers was prepared. TCRdb re-analysed the PCR reads in MiXCR, keeping a single row per CDR3 protein. The table includes hundreds of thousands of distinct CDR3 sequences, 9.5% to 15% detected once. The sequencing here drew on PBMCs from the stem cell graft donor, taken from the stem cell graft. The receptors were gathered from a human donor who donated a stem cell graft to a child with combined immunodeficiency.

This chain uses TRBV20-1 with TRBJ1-1; weak D call: TRBD1 (5 bases). V dropped 4 bases and J dropped 0 bases, with 18 bases sitting between them. Germline V CDR1 and CDR2: DFQATT, SNEGSKA (reference sequence). The CDR3 extends over 16 amino acids. The CDR3 region has the DNA TGCAGTGCTACCCAATTTCCCGACAGCCTGAACACTGAAGCTTTCTTT. It encodes CSATQFPDSLNTEAFF.

The chain joins TRBV20-1 to TRBJ1-2; 9 bases map to TRBD1. The CDR3 covers 13 residues. Germline CDR1 and CDR2: DFQATT and SNEGSKA (reference sequence). After removal of 4 bases from V and 5 bases from J, the junction contained 5 bases not matched to a gene. As DNA, the CDR3 is TGCAGTGCTATCACGGGACAGGGATATGGCTACACCTTC. Protein sequence: CSAITGQGYGYTF.

Here the CDR3 DNA reads TGTGCCACCAGTGACTCAGGGAAAGGCTACACCTTC. Translating it yields CATSDSGKGYTF. This sequence joins TRBV24-1 and TRBJ1-2; a weak D match, TRBD1 (5 bases). Germline CDR1 reads KGHDR; CDR2 reads SFDVKD. V gave up 4 bases and J gave up 8 bases, with 10 bases separating them. This CDR3 has 12 amino acids.

This clonotype was observed a handful of times. The chain is built from TRBV27 and TRBJ1-2; no clear D gene. The CDR3 has 14 amino acids. The germline V gene encodes CDR1 MNHEY and CDR2 SMNVEV (reference sequence). Trimming stripped 3 bases from V and 8 bases from J, with 16 bases between. This CDR3 is CASSFKGPNLGYTF. The CDR3 DNA follows: TGTGCCAGCAGTTTTAAGGGCCCCAATTTAGGCTACACCTTC.

This clonotype was observed many times. This chain links TRBV12-3 or TRBV12-4 with TRBJ2-2; D not resolved. Trimming took off 7 bases at V and 0 bases at J, with 15 bases between the two ends. This CDR3 region has 16 residues. CDR3 sequence reads: CASTDDLPPNTGELFF. In nucleotides, the CDR3 is TGTGCCAGCACCGACGACCTCCCTCCGAACACCGGGGAGCTGTTTTTT.

Only a few counts were recorded for this clonotype. The rearrangement links TRBV20-1 to TRBJ1-5; 7 nucleotides line up with TRBD1. Germline CDR1 and CDR2: DFQATT and SNEGSKA (reference sequence). V dropped 2 bases and J dropped 4; count of bases not matched to a gene: 8. This CDR3 spans 15 amino acids. CDR3: CSARLGRGYNQPQHF. The CDR3 DNA reads as TGCAGTGCTAGATTAGGCAGGGGGTATAATCAGCCCCAGCATTTT.

This clonotype was counted many times. V usage is TRBV4-2 and J usage is TRBJ2-7; no reliable D call. The CDR3 has 11 residues. Trimming shortened V by 2 bases and J by 5 bases, and 4 bases separated the two germline ends. Germline CDR1 reads LGHNA; CDR2 reads YNFKEQ. The CDR3 protein is CASSQFDEQYF. The CDR3, as DNA: TGTGCCAGCAGCCAATTCGACGAGCAGTACTTC.

The rearrangement uses TRBV6-2 or TRBV6-3 and TRBJ2-1; 10 bases are shared with TRBD1. V lost 4 bases to trimming and J lost 7 bases; unmatched junction nucleotides: 10. The length of the CDR3 is 16 residues. CDR1 is MNHEY, CDR2 SVGEGT, per germline. In nucleotides, the CDR3 is TGTGCCAGCAGTTTAGACAGGGGGCAAGGGAAGAATGAGCAGTTCTTC. Amino acid sequence: CASSLDRGQGKNEQFF.

In DNA form, the CDR3 reads TGTGCCAGCAGTGCGGACAGTGGTTTCGGGAACGAGCAGTACTTC. Translation: CASSADSGFGNEQYF. V and J are TRBV2 and TRBJ2-7; D may be TRBD1 (6 bases). This CDR3 has 15 amino acids. Deletions cut 4 bases from V and 5 bases from J, with 18 bases between. Germline CDR1 and CDR2: SNHLY and FYNNEI.

This clonotype was observed many times. The chain uses TRBV7-2 and TRBJ2-3; D gene uncertain. The CDR3 loop spans 14 amino acids. V shed 3 bases and J shed 0 bases, with 7 bases lying between them. Per germline, CDR1 SGHTA and CDR2 FQGNSA. CDR3 nucleotide sequence: TGTGCCAGCAGCTTCACCCTTAGCACAGATACGCAGTATTTT. It yields the protein CASSFTLSTDTQYF.

This clonotype appeared many times. The V call is TRBV10-3, the J call TRBJ1-3; D possibly corresponds to TRBD1 (5 bases). The germline CDR1 and CDR2 sequences are ENHRY and SYGVKD. The CDR3 extends over 15 amino acids. The V and J ends lost 6 bases and 0 bases respectively, with 12 bases between them. DNA of the CDR3: TGTGCCATCAGGCGGACACTCCCCTCTGGAAACACCATATATTTT. Translating it yields CAIRRTLPSGNTIYF.

This clonotype was recorded many times. The rearrangement joins TRBV7-3 to TRBJ1-5; D remains ambiguous. The CDR3 loop spans 10 amino acids. CDR1 is SGHTA, CDR2 FQGTGA, per germline. Trimming shortened V by 6 bases and J by 11 bases, and 8 bases separated the two germline ends. The CDR3 sequence is CASRKIAQHF. The CDR3, as DNA: TGTGCCAGCAGAAAAATAGCCCAGCATTTT.

The CDR3 reads CASSAPGGATDTQYF. In DNA form, the CDR3 reads TGTGCCAGCAGCGCACCCGGGGGGGCTACAGATACGCAGTATTTT. The V gene is TRBV9, the J gene TRBJ2-3, with 8 positions matching TRBD2. CDR3 size: 15 residues. Germline CDR1 and CDR2: SGDLS and YYNGEE. The V gene end was trimmed by 3 bases and the J gene end by 3 bases; junction bases not matched to a gene: 6.

The rearrangement uses TRBV12-3 or TRBV12-4 and TRBJ2-3, with 7 nucleotides matching TRBD2. The CDR3 loop spans 14 amino acids. V lost 10 bases and J lost 0; bases outside the gene matches: 7. CDR3 in DNA: TGTGCCATAAGCCGGCGGGGGAGCACAGATACGCAGTATTTT. This translates into CAISRRGSTDTQYF.

The table lists this clonotype with a few counts. CDR3 sequence: CASSQETGGAYEQYF. The CDR3 coding sequence is TGCGCCAGCAGCCAAGAAACGGGAGGGGCCTACGAGCAGTACTTC. The V call is TRBV4-3, the J call TRBJ2-7; TRBD2 matches 8 bases. Germline V lookup: CDR1 LGHNA, CDR2 YSLEER. This CDR3 is built from 15 residues. V trimming: 0 bases; J trimming: 2 bases; junction bases outside the gene matches: 3.

V and J are TRBV29-1 and TRBJ1-1; perhaps TRBD1 as D (5 bases). Germline V gene data show CDR1 as SQVTM and CDR2 as ANQGSEA. The V end was cut by 1 base, the J end by 0 bases, with 15 bases between. The length of the CDR3 is 16 residues. CDR3 DNA: TGCAGCGTTGAAGCCCTTCGAACAGGACTGAACACTGAAGCTTTCTTT. It yields the protein CSVEALRTGLNTEAFF.